This T cell receptor (beta chain) was identified in a study of OX40 agonist ivuxolimab in advanced cancers. Study-level background: Each patient was given ivuxolimab into a vein every 2 weeks, at 0.01 to 10 mg/kg. Partial responses were recorded for three patients, including one with hepatocellular carcinoma and two with cutaneous melanoma. Findings and caveats of the study: CD4+ and CD8+ blood T cells expanded clonally by week 6 at 0.1 to 3.0 mg/kg. CD4+ T cells averaged fewer expanded clones than CD8+ T cells.

The CDR3 covers 14 residues. Germline V gives CDR1 MNHNS, CDR2 SASEGT. The germline V and J ends were trimmed by 3 bases and 8 bases, with 16 bases remaining between them. Here immunoSEQ multiplex PCR was the method, and the copy in TCRdb shows in-frame clones only, minus some. The data contain roughly 43,000 clones, approximately 80% of them singletons. As regards this clone: Its specificity is unknown.

This sequence was found in an adult with an advanced solid tumor such as melanoma, head and neck, liver or kidney cancer. V usage is TRBV6-1 and J usage is TRBJ1-2; the D gene is possibly TRBD1 (6 bases). The sequencing used CD4+ or CD8+ T cells sorted from blood, collected in a trial of the OX40 agonist ivuxolimab. The CDR3 loop is CASSDQGPEGGYTF. The DNA of the CDR3 is TGTGCCAGCAGTGATCAGGGGCCCGAAGGAGGCTACACCTTC.